This T cell receptor (beta chain) was profiled in a study of blood T cell repertoires in COVID-19. Study context: The samples span acute and convalescent COVID-19 from the United States, Italy and Spain. The analysed material was cDNA or gDNA that came from T cells, B-cell-depleted T cells, or PBMCs.

Per the study methods: Reference gene primer amplification gave estimated nucleated cell counts. Sequenced by immunoSEQ multiplex PCR; TCRdb stores in-frame clones only, minus some. V and J calls and clone size are given by that table; D and trimming were obtained from the DNA. This table has about 170,000 clones, around 83% appearing once. This clone showed up just once. Those enrolled, adults aged about 18 to 89 years, came from about two dozen US areas. Material for sequencing was PBMCs or T cells enriched from blood (not recorded which). The TCR comes from a woman in her 50s in a cohort exposed to, infected with or recovered from COVID-19 (not recorded which).

The CDR3 spells CSLGQGRETQYF. The CDR3 DNA is TGCAGCCTTGGACAGGGGAGAGAGACCCAGTACTTC. The chain couples TRBV29-1 to TRBJ2-5, with 9 positions matching TRBD1. Losses at the gene ends were 8 bases for V and 4 bases for J; bases not matched to a gene: 5. Per germline, CDR1 SQVTM and CDR2 ANQGSEA. The CDR3 covers 12 residues.